These 27 T cell receptor beta chains came from one sample sequenced in a study of shared clonotypes between healthy human individuals. Generated by immunoSEQ multiplex PCR, the TCRdb table keeps only in-frame clones and is missing some. The data hold some 2,000,000 clones, with about 95% observed a single time. The sequencing input was naive CD4+ T cells sorted from blood. Subset denoted: CD45RA+ positively selected. The receptors here all came from a man aged 18-30 years in good health.

With regard to this clone: At the DNA level, this CDR3 is encoded by other sequences in the same sample as well. This chain connects TRBV28 to TRBJ1-1; 7 bases are a match to TRBD1. The germline gives CDR1 MDHEN, CDR2 SYDVKM. The CDR3 loop spans 14 amino acids. Germline trimming cut 3 bases from V and 0 bases from J; bases unmatched to any gene: 1. The CDR3 sequence: CASSLGQMNTEAFF. The CDR3 DNA reads TGTGCCAGCAGTTTGGGACAGATGAACACTGAAGCTTTCTTT.

A note on this clone: Other DNA sequences in this specimen translate into the identical CDR3. This chain joins TRBV10-3 and TRBJ2-5; 11 nucleotides agree with TRBD2. J gave up 2 bases and V 4 bases, and 6 bases lay outside the gene matches. Germline assignment: CDR1 ENHRY and CDR2 SYGVKD. CDR3 length equals 16 residues. The CDR3 region is CAISAGLAGGQETQYF. The CDR3 nucleotides are TGTGCCATCAGTGCAGGACTAGCGGGTGGGCAAGAGACCCAGTACTTC.

A note on this clone: This sample also contains other DNA sequences that code for the same CDR3. This chain joins TRBV30 and TRBJ2-1; D gene uncertain. This CDR3 has 12 amino acids. The V and J ends lost 0 bases and 6 bases respectively, with 6 bases between them. Germline V lookup: CDR1 GTSNPN, CDR2 SVGIG (reference sequence). This CDR3 is CAWSVSSNEQFF. CDR3 coding DNA: TGTGCCTGGAGTGTTAGCAGCAATGAGCAGTTCTTC. The full variable domain, with the rest looked up from reference TRBV30 and TRBJ2-1, is SQTIHQWPATLVQPVGSPLSLECTVEGTSNPNLYWYRQAAGRGLQLLFYSVGIGQISSEVPQNLSASRPQDRQFILSSKKLLLSDSGFYLCAWSVSSNEQFFGPGTRLTVL.

J is TRBJ1-2 and V is TRBV7-2, with D possibly matching TRBD1 (5 bases). The V and J ends lost 5 bases and 5 bases respectively, with 12 bases between them. CDR1 and CDR2 (germline): SGHTA, FQGNSA. This CDR3 spans 13 amino acids. CDR3 nucleotide sequence: TGTGCCAGCAGCATGGGGACGGAGTATGGCTACACCTTC. This encodes CASSMGTEYGYTF.

This chain connects TRBV5-1 to TRBJ2-3, with D possibly TRBD2 on 6 matching bases. This CDR3 region has 14 residues. The germline gives CDR1 SGHRS, CDR2 YFSETQ. V was cut by 4 bases and J by 4 bases, with 13 bases left in between. CDR3 sequence reads: CASSTRLGPDTQYF. Here the CDR3 DNA reads TGCGCCAGCAGCACCCGACTAGGCCCAGATACGCAGTATTTT.

The V gene is TRBV12-5, the J gene TRBJ2-2; 12 nucleotides align to TRBD2. Per germline, CDR1 LGHNT and CDR2 FRNRAP. Trimming at V came to 1 base and at J to 5 bases, leaving 11 bases not matched to a gene. CDR3 length: 19 amino acids. The CDR3 coding sequence is TGTGCTAGTGGTTTGGGACTGGCGACTAGCGGGAGAGGGACCGGGGAGCTGTTTTTT. This sequence encodes CASGLGLATSGRGTGELFF. Complete variable domain (other parts from reference TRBV12-5 and TRBJ2-2): DARVTQTPRHKVTEMGQEVTMRCQPILGHNTVFWYRQTMMQGLELLAYFRNRAPLDDSGMPKDRFSAEMPDATLATLKIQPSEPRDSAVYFCASGLGLATSGRGTGELFFGEGSRLTVL.

The genes are TRBV14 and TRBJ2-7; D is uncertain. The germline gives CDR1 SGHDN, CDR2 FVKESK. The CDR3 is 13 residues long. Trimming shortened V by 0 bases and J by 9 bases, and 12 bases separated the two germline ends. CDR3 bases: TGTGCCAGCAGCCAAGAGCTCGCGTGGCCGCAGTACTTC. Amino acid sequence: CASSQELAWPQYF.

The rearrangement uses TRBV5-1 and TRBJ2-7, with 13 nucleotides matching TRBD2. The CDR3 is made up of 15 amino acids. Per germline, CDR1 SGHRS and CDR2 YFSETQ. J was trimmed by 3 bases and V by 4 bases; bases with no gene match: 4. The CDR3 nucleotides read TGCGCCAGCAGCCCGTGGACTAGCGGGGGCTACGAGCAGTACTTC. This sequence encodes CASSPWTSGGYEQYF. Based on the CDR3 plus reference TRBV5-1 and TRBJ2-7, the full variable domain is KAGVTQTPRYLIKTRGQQVTLSCSPISGHRSVSWYQQTPGQGLQFLFEYFSETQRNKGNFPGRFSGRQFSNSRSEMNVSTLELGDSALYLCASSPWTSGGYEQYFGPGTRLTVT.

This CDR3 reads CASSDRGPNSPLHF. In nucleotides, the CDR3 is TGTGCCAGCAGTGACAGGGGGCCTAATTCACCCCTCCACTTT. This sequence joins TRBV6-4 and TRBJ1-6, with 7 bases that match TRBD1. This CDR3 contains 14 residues. Per the germline V gene, CDR1 is MRHNA and CDR2 is SNTAGT. J lost 6 bases, V lost 2 bases, and 1 base had no gene match.

J is TRBJ1-1 and V is TRBV7-2; D may be TRBD1 (5 bases). The CDR3 spans 14 residues. Germline V CDR1 and CDR2: SGHTA, FQGNSA. The V and J ends lost 2 bases and 2 bases respectively, with 9 bases between them. The CDR3 nucleotides are TGTGCCAGCAGCTTATTCCAGGGTAACACTGAAGCTTTCTTT. Its protein is CASSLFQGNTEAFF.

This clone was recorded once. This could be a read error, since a much larger clone is one nucleotide away. This chain uses TRBV11-2 with TRBJ2-5, with TRBD1 matching over 10 bases. After removal of 2 bases from V and 11 bases from J, the junction contained 14 bases not matched to a gene. CDR3 length equals 16 residues. Per the germline V gene, CDR1 is SGHAT and CDR2 is FQNNGV. CDR3 DNA sequence: TGTGCCAGCAGCTTACACATCGAGGACAGGGGGGGAGAGCAGTACTTC. It yields the protein CASSLHIEDRGGEQYF.

The chain employs TRBV5-8 and TRBJ2-3; 11 bases are shared with TRBD2. J gave up 2 bases and V 4 bases, and 6 bases lay outside the gene matches. This CDR3 has 16 residues. Per germline, CDR1 SGHTS and CDR2 YDEGEE. The DNA of the CDR3 is TGTGCCAGCAGCCGGGGACTAGCGGAACTCACAGATACGCAGTATTTT. Translating gives CASSRGLAELTDTQYF.

Here the CDR3 DNA reads TGTGCCACTGGACAGAACCCTTCGAACACTGAAGCTTTCTTT. Translating gives CATGQNPSNTEAFF. The rearrangement uses TRBV18 and TRBJ1-1; the D gene is possibly TRBD1 (6 bases). The CDR3 is made up of 14 amino acids. V lost 10 bases to trimming and J lost 1 base, with 16 bases between them. Germline loops: CDR1 KGHSH, CDR2 LQKENI.

The chain links TRBV7-6 to TRBJ2-2, with D unresolved. Germline loops: CDR1 SGHVS, CDR2 FNYEAQ. This CDR3 comprises 14 residues. The V gene lost 0 bases and the J gene lost 3 bases, with 5 bases spanning the gap. CDR3 amino acids: CASSLAVHTGELFF. The CDR3 nucleotides read TGTGCCAGCAGCTTAGCGGTCCACACCGGGGAGCTGTTTTTT.

This rearrangement joins TRBV30 to TRBJ1-6; a possible D gene is TRBD1 (6 bases). From germline, CDR1 is GTSNPN and CDR2 SVGIG (reference sequence). This CDR3 is built from 14 residues. The CDR3 DNA is TGTGCAACGGAGGTATTCACAGGGAATTCACCCCTCCACTTT. Translated: CATEVFTGNSPLHF.

The chain carries TRBV27 and TRBJ2-4; D possibly corresponds to TRBD1 (6 bases). The CDR3 loop spans 17 amino acids. Germline lookup yields CDR1 MNHEY and CDR2 SMNVEV (reference sequence). Trimming took 5 bases from V and 0 from J, leaving 17 bases between them. The chain's CDR3 is CASSLRSDSLAKNIQYF. CDR3 bases: TGTGCCAGCAGTCTACGATCGGACAGCCTAGCCAAAAACATTCAGTACTTC.

V gene TRBV4-3 combines with J gene TRBJ2-3, with 12 bases identical to TRBD1. CDR3 length: 18 residues. Germline CDR1 and CDR2: LGHNA and YSLEER. Unmatched junction bases numbered 12, after V lost 4 bases and J lost 4 bases. CDR3 nucleotide sequence: TGCGCCAGCAGCCTATCACCGGGGACAGGGGGCAGTTCAGATACGCAGTATTTT. This gives the protein CASSLSPGTGGSSDTQYF.

As concerns this clone: At one end the junction does not follow the germline gene, possibly because of a read error. CDR3 amino acids: CASRLSGQGPYEQYF. CDR3 DNA: TGTGCCAGCAGATTATCCGGACAGGGACCCTACGAGCAGTACTTC. The chain recombines TRBV28 with TRBJ2-7; TRBD1 matches 8 bases. The V gene's germline CDR1 is MDHEN and CDR2 SYDVKM. This CDR3 is built from 15 residues.

The rearrangement links TRBV7-9 to TRBJ1-5, with 8 bases that match TRBD1. CDR3 length: 17 residues. V shed 5 bases and J 6 bases; nucleotides not matched to a gene: 15. The V gene's germline CDR1 is SEHNR and CDR2 FQNEAQ (reference sequence). This CDR3 reads CASSLGADRDEGQPQHF. CDR3 sequence (DNA): TGTGCCAGCAGCCTGGGAGCGGACAGGGACGAGGGTCAGCCCCAGCATTTT.

The chain joins TRBV10-3 to TRBJ1-2; 10 bases line up with TRBD1. CDR3 size: 13 residues. The germline V gene has CDR1 ENHRY and CDR2 SYGVKD. After removal of 7 bases from V and 8 bases from J, the junction contained 7 bases not matched to a gene. The CDR3 protein is CAITLGTGDGYTF. The DNA for the CDR3 is TGTGCCATCACCCTCGGGACAGGGGACGGCTACACCTTC.

This clone occurred once. The chain has TRBV14 and TRBJ2-7; D possibly corresponds to TRBD2 (6 bases). The length of the CDR3 is 14 residues. The V gene lost 4 bases and the J gene lost 3 bases, with 13 bases spanning the gap. Germline assignment: CDR1 SGHDN and CDR2 FVKESK. The CDR3 loop is CASSPQVGGYEQYF. As DNA, the CDR3 is TGTGCCAGCAGCCCCCAGGTGGGGGGCTACGAGCAGTACTTC.

The sample holds one count of this clone. The J gene is TRBJ1-3, the V gene TRBV10-3, with D perhaps matching TRBD1 (5 bases). Between the trimmed V and J ends, which lost 8 bases and 0 bases, there was a span of 11 bases. This CDR3 region has 14 residues. CDR1 and CDR2 (germline): ENHRY, SYGVKD. In DNA form, the CDR3 reads TGTGCCATCTCTCCCGGGACCTCTGGAAACACCATATATTTT. It translates to CAISPGTSGNTIYF.

V gene TRBV6-5 combines with J gene TRBJ2-7; unclear D gene. Per the germline V gene, CDR1 is MNHEY and CDR2 is SVGAGI. This CDR3 region has 11 residues. V was trimmed by 7 bases and J by 2 bases, leaving 6 bases between them. This CDR3 is CASIGPYEQYF. DNA for the CDR3: TGTGCCAGCATTGGACCCTACGAGCAGTACTTC.

A note on this clone: Since no conserved phenylalanine or tryptophan closes the CDR3, a read error is the likely cause. The genes are TRBV6-5 and TRBJ2-7, with 7 nucleotides matching TRBD1. J gave up 2 bases and V 5 bases, and 3 bases lay outside the gene matches. The CDR3 spans 13 residues. Germline V CDR1 and CDR2: MNHEY, SVGAGI. CDR3 DNA sequence: TGTGCCAGCAGTCCGACAGGGACCTACGAGCAGTACCTC. The encoded protein is CASSPTGTYEQYL.

The chain couples TRBV6-6 to TRBJ2-2; 7 nucleotides match TRBD1. The CDR3 is 16 residues long. Germline CDR1 is MNHNY and CDR2 is SVGAGI (reference sequence). V was pared by 4 bases and J by 2 bases, with 7 bases of the junction left unmatched. CDR3 nucleotides: TGTGCCAGCAGTTCCCGGGACAGAGGTAACACCGGGGAGCTGTTTTTT. Translation gives CASSSRDRGNTGELFF.

The chain couples TRBV29-1 to TRBJ1-2, with D perhaps matching TRBD1 (6 bases). Trimming took 1 base from V and 3 from J, leaving 15 bases between them. The CDR3 totals 15 residues. The V gene's germline CDR1 is SQVTM and CDR2 ANQGSEA. The CDR3 is CSVEASTGYYYGYTF. The CDR3 region has the DNA TGCAGCGTTGAAGCAAGTACAGGGTATTACTATGGCTACACCTTC.

This clone was counted a few times. The chain has TRBV19 and TRBJ1-2; D remains ambiguous. Trimming pared 7 bases from V and 8 bases from J, leaving 14 bases between. The CDR3 consists of 12 residues. The germline V gene has CDR1 LNHDA and CDR2 SQIVND (reference sequence). The CDR3 DNA follows: TGTGCCAGTACCGAGGGCGTGGGAGGCTACACCTTC. Protein product: CASTEGVGGYTF.